One and the same sample provided the 29 T cell receptor beta chains below, sequenced in a study of T cells in Graves' hyperthyroidism and ophthalmopathy. The investigators amplified TCR beta CDR3 regions from RNA transcripts. Researchers ran a first-round RT-PCR on the TCR CDR3 using the HTBI primer set. TCRdb independently ran MiXCR on the multiplex PCR reads; one entry per CDR3 protein. This sample has around 250,000 distinct CDR3 sequences; roughly 15% occur once, and the top ten carry about 14%. The source material was blood. Every receptor here comes from a woman in her thirties or forties with Graves' hyperthyroidism that later progressed to Graves' ophthalmopathy.

V usage is TRBV27 and J usage is TRBJ1-6; D gene ambiguous. Germline CDR1 and CDR2: MNHEY and SMNVEV (reference sequence). V lost 6 bases to trimming and J lost 11 bases, with 14 bases between them. This CDR3 has 13 residues. The CDR3 sequence is CASRTYGDPPLHF. The CDR3 DNA sequence: TGTGCCAGCAGGACGTATGGTGATCCACCCCTCCACTTT.

This clonotype was detected many times. V gene TRBV20-1 combines with J gene TRBJ2-5, with 12 bases that match TRBD2. The CDR3 contains 17 residues. With V trimmed by 4 bases and J by 5 bases, 14 bases remained unmatched. Germline V CDR1 and CDR2: DFQATT, SNEGSKA (reference sequence). The CDR3 DNA reads TGCAGTGCTATCCCGTCTGGGCTAGCGGGAGGGGGGGAGACCCAGTACTTC. Its protein product is CSAIPSGLAGGGETQYF.

This clonotype has a handful of counts. This chain connects TRBV7-9 to TRBJ1-1; D gene unclear. The V end lost 5 bases, the J end lost 4 bases, and 11 bases lay between the germline ends. Germline V lookup: CDR1 SEHNR, CDR2 FQNEAQ (reference sequence). This CDR3 has 13 residues. This CDR3 is CASSRKRTTEAFF. CDR3 nucleotide sequence: TGTGCCAGCAGCCGCAAGAGGACCACTGAAGCTTTCTTT.

Ten or more counts support this clonotype. This chain links TRBV9 with TRBJ2-7, with D perhaps TRBD2 (6 bases). CDR3 length equals 15 residues. The V end was cut by 2 bases, the J end by 2 bases, with 14 bases between. Looked up from germline, CDR1 is SGDLS and CDR2 is YYNGEE. In DNA form, the CDR3 reads TGTGCCAGCAGCGTCGATAGCGGTACTACCTACGAGCAGTACTTC. Protein: CASSVDSGTTYEQYF.

This clonotype has a count of ten or more. J is TRBJ2-1 and V is TRBV28; weak D call: TRBD2 (6 bases). This CDR3 has 14 amino acids. Germline CDR1 MDHEN, CDR2 SYDVKM. V was cut by 3 bases and J by 3 bases, with 9 bases left in between. The CDR3 DNA reads TGTGCCAGCAGTTTCTGGCGGGGCTACAATGAGCAGTTCTTC. Translated: CASSFWRGYNEQFF.

This clonotype occurred a few times. A read error is possible here, since a much larger clone lies one base away. The J gene is TRBJ1-2, the V gene TRBV28, with a tentative D call TRBD1 (6 bases). The CDR3 sequence is 16 residues long. Trimming took 2 bases from V and 6 from J, leaving 19 bases between them. Per germline, CDR1 MDHEN and CDR2 SYDVKM. The CDR3 DNA follows: TGTGCCAGCAGTTTAATTTTAGGGGGGAGTTTAAATGGCTACACCTTC. Protein sequence: CASSLILGGSLNGYTF.

At least ten counts were recorded for this clonotype. The chain links TRBV7-8 to TRBJ2-1, with TRBD2 matching over 11 bases. The J segment lost 5 bases and the V segment lost 5 bases, leaving 5 bases of the junction unmatched. Germline V gene sequence: CDR1 SGHVS, CDR2 FQNEAQ. This CDR3 is built from 15 residues. The CDR3 DNA reads TGTGCCAGCAGCCCACGACTAGCGGGGCACAATGAGCAGTTCTTC. Its protein is CASSPRLAGHNEQFF. Full variable domain (rest looked up from reference TRBV7-8 and TRBJ2-1): GAGVSQSPRYKVAKRGQDVALRCDPISGHVSLFWYQQALGQGPEFLTYFQNEAQLDKSGLPSDRFFAERPEGSVSTLKIQRTQQEDSAVYLCASSPRLAGHNEQFFGPGTRLTVL.

A few counts support this clonotype. The chain is built from TRBV10-3 and TRBJ2-7, with a possible D match to TRBD1 (6 bases). The CDR3 runs 14 residues. Trimming pared 3 bases from V and 3 bases from J, leaving 12 bases between. The germline CDR1 and CDR2 sequences are ENHRY and SYGVKD. The CDR3 loop is CAISEGGLLYEQYF. CDR3 DNA: TGTGCCATCAGTGAAGGGGGTCTCCTCTACGAGCAGTACTTC.

This clonotype was seen a few times. The chain uses TRBV24-1 and TRBJ2-1, with TRBD2 matching over 9 bases. V trimming: 2 bases; J trimming: 7 bases; junction bases outside the gene matches: 5. Germline CDR1 is KGHDR and CDR2 is SFDVKD. This CDR3 is 15 amino acids long. The CDR3 DNA reads as TGTGCCACCAGTGATTGGGCTAGCGGGGAAAATGAGCAGTTCTTC. Translated, it gives CATSDWASGENEQFF.

In this sample, this clonotype turned up a few times. The chain carries TRBV20-1 and TRBJ1-1, with no clear D. This CDR3 spans 12 amino acids. The V and J ends lost 3 bases and 2 bases respectively, with 7 bases between them. In germline, CDR1 is DFQATT, CDR2 SNEGSKA (reference sequence). The CDR3 region has the DNA TGCAGTGCTAGGACCTATAACACTGAAGCTTTCTTT. Protein: CSARTYNTEAFF.

This clonotype has ten or more counts. Here the CDR3 DNA reads TGTGCCAGCAGTGAGCGGCAGGGCTTGGTCGGGGAGCTGTTTTTT. Protein: CASSERQGLVGELFF. The rearrangement uses TRBV6-1 and TRBJ2-2; TRBD1 is a possible D gene (5 bases). CDR1 is MNHNS, CDR2 SASEGT, per germline. The CDR3 has 15 residues. Trimming stripped 3 bases from V and 7 bases from J, with 15 bases between.

This clonotype was counted at least ten times. The V call is TRBV28, the J call TRBJ1-1; D not certain. This CDR3 is built from 11 residues. Germline V gives CDR1 MDHEN, CDR2 SYDVKM. V lost 10 bases and J lost 3, with 9 bases in between. CDR3 in amino acids: CATLTHTEAFF. DNA for the CDR3: TGTGCCACCCTAACTCACACTGAAGCTTTCTTT.

With regard to this clonotype: The junction does not match germline at one end; this may be a read error. The CDR3 is CASSSLGGSAGNEHFF. CDR3 bases: TGTGCCAGCAGCTCCCTTGGCGGGAGTGCTGGCAATGAGCACTTCTTC. The J gene is TRBJ2-1, the V gene TRBV11-2; 7 bases are shared with TRBD2. There are 16 residues in the CDR3. Germline V gene sequence: CDR1 SGHAT, CDR2 FQNNGV.

This clonotype was seen repeatedly, ten times or more. The rearrangement joins TRBV7-6 to TRBJ2-1; D unclear. Germline CDR1 SGHVS, CDR2 FNYEAQ. This CDR3 has 14 amino acids. Trimming pared 5 bases from V and 5 bases from J, leaving 13 bases between. In DNA, the CDR3 is TGTGCCAGCAGCCAACCCGACATCCACAATGAGCAGTTCTTC. Translating it yields CASSQPDIHNEQFF.

This clonotype has ten or more counts. The V and J genes are TRBV10-2 and TRBJ2-1; TRBD2 is a possible D gene (5 bases). CDR3 length equals 18 residues. V was pared by 0 bases and J by 5 bases, with 20 bases between. The germline V gene has CDR1 WSHSY and CDR2 SAAADI. CDR3 sequence reads: CASSESPLGGSEDNEQFF. For the CDR3, the DNA is TGCGCCAGCAGTGAGTCCCCACTTGGTGGGAGCGAGGACAATGAGCAGTTCTTC.

This sequence joins TRBV6-1 and TRBJ2-7; D is perhaps TRBD1 (7 bases). V lost 8 bases and J 1 base, leaving 18 bases between the germline ends. From germline, CDR1 is MNHNS and CDR2 SASEGT. The CDR3 sequence is 15 residues long. CDR3 nucleotides: TGTGCCAGCGGACTAAAAAACAGGGGATCCTACGAGCAGTACTTC. Residues: CASGLKNRGSYEQYF.

Only a few counts were recorded for this clonotype. The V gene is TRBV28, the J gene TRBJ1-2, with D unclear. The CDR3 is made up of 17 amino acids. The V and J ends lost 3 bases and 1 base respectively, with 18 bases between them. Germline CDR1 reads MDHEN; CDR2 reads SYDVKM. For the CDR3, the DNA is TGTGCCAGCAGTTTCGCCCTCCCCGGCACTGTTAACTATGGCTACACCTTC. Amino acid sequence: CASSFALPGTVNYGYTF.

Notes on this clonotype: A much larger clonotype is one base distant, so this may be a read error. The chain joins TRBV5-1 to TRBJ2-7; 8 nucleotides agree with TRBD2. The V and J ends lost 4 bases and 6 bases, in that order; junction bases with no gene match: 9. The CDR3 has 14 residues. Per germline, CDR1 SGHRS and CDR2 YFSETQ. CDR3 region: CASSQLAERTEQYF. The CDR3 coding sequence is TGCGCCAGCAGCCAACTAGCGGAACGAACCGAGCAGTACTTC. The entire variable domain, with the rest obtained from reference TRBV5-1 and TRBJ2-7, is as follows: KAGVTQTPRYLIKTRGQQVTLSCSPISGHRSVSWYQQTPGQGLQFLFEYFSETQRNKGNFPGRFSGRQFSNSRSEMNVSTLELGDSALYLCASSQLAERTEQYFGPGTRLTVT.

Many counts were recorded for this clonotype. V gene TRBV12-3 or TRBV12-4 combines with J gene TRBJ2-1, with 8 bases fitting TRBD2. The CDR3 is made up of 15 amino acids. The trim removed 2 bases at V and 5 bases at J, leaving 5 bases unmatched. The CDR3 sequence is CASSLRLASDNEQFF. CDR3 DNA: TGTGCCAGCAGTTTAAGACTAGCGTCGGACAATGAGCAGTTCTTC.

The rearrangement joins TRBV11-2 to TRBJ2-3, with D unclear. V dropped 1 base and J dropped 5 bases, with 13 bases sitting between them. The CDR3 consists of 15 residues. Germline assignment: CDR1 SGHAT and CDR2 FQNNGV. As DNA, the CDR3 is TGTGCCAGCAGCTTAGCTACATCGACTGTAGATACGCAGTATTTT. Its protein product is CASSLATSTVDTQYF.

This clonotype was seen ten or more times. This chain connects TRBV28 to TRBJ1-2, with D maybe TRBD1 (5 bases). Trimming pared 6 bases from V and 6 bases from J, leaving 17 bases between. The CDR3 is 14 residues long. Germline-derived CDR1 and CDR2 are MDHEN and SYDVKM. The CDR3 DNA is TGTGCCAGCAGCTTACCGCCAGGGAGTAATGGCTACACCTTC. Protein sequence: CASSLPPGSNGYTF.

This clonotype was seen at least ten times. This chain connects TRBV6-1 to TRBJ2-1; TRBD2 matches at 11 bases. The germline CDR1 and CDR2 sequences are MNHNS and SASEGT. The CDR3 runs 15 residues. V was clipped by 4 bases and J by 8 bases; unmatched bases: 7. The CDR3 sequence: CASSVVLAGDDEQFF. In nucleotides, the CDR3 is TGTGCCAGCAGTGTCGTACTAGCGGGAGATGATGAGCAGTTCTTC.

This clonotype was observed a handful of times. One end of the junction does not line up with germline, which may come from a read error. V is TRBV19 and J is TRBJ2-3, with 9 bases aligning to TRBD2. From germline, CDR1 is LNHDA and CDR2 SQIVND (reference sequence). The length of the CDR3 is 15 residues. The CDR3 sequence is CASSGSGSYTDTRYF. In DNA form, the CDR3 reads TGTGCCAGTAGTGGTAGCGGGAGTTACACAGATACGCGGTATTTT. Complete variable domain (other parts from reference TRBV19 and TRBJ2-3): DGGITQSPKYLFRKEGQNVTLSCEQNLNHDAMYWYRQDPGQGLRLIYYSQIVNDFQKGDIAEGYSVSREKKESFPLTVTSAQKNPTAFYLCASSGSGSYTDTRYFGPGTRLTVL.

This clonotype was detected only a few times. The chain links TRBV12-3 or TRBV12-4 to TRBJ1-2, with 7 positions matching TRBD1. This CDR3 is built from 13 residues. V gave up 6 bases and J gave up 7 bases; unmatched junction bases: 8. The CDR3 DNA is TGTGCCAGCAGGAAGACAGGGAAGGGTGGCTACACCTTC. It codes for CASRKTGKGGYTF.

This clonotype showed up many times. The chain joins TRBV27 to TRBJ2-5; a possible D gene is TRBD1 (6 bases). The germline V and J ends were trimmed by 7 bases and 3 bases, with 15 bases remaining between them. CDR3 length: 14 amino acids. Germline V CDR1 and CDR2: MNHEY, SMNVEV (reference sequence). In DNA form, the CDR3 reads TGTGCCAGCATGGGGATAGGGGGTAAAGAGACCCAGTACTTC. Translated: CASMGIGGKETQYF.

This clonotype was detected ten times or more. CDR3 residues: CASSPATARNEQFF. For the CDR3, the DNA is TGTGCCAGCAGCCCAGCCACGGCCCGCAATGAGCAGTTCTTC. The chain combines TRBV3-1 with TRBJ2-1; D call uncertain. There are 14 residues in the CDR3. Trimming removed 4 bases at V and 6 bases at J, with 13 bases between. From germline, CDR1 is LGHDT and CDR2 YNNKEL (reference sequence).

This clonotype occurred many times. The chain uses TRBV20-1 and TRBJ2-1; D may be TRBD2 (6 bases). V lost 6 bases and J 0 bases, leaving 15 bases between the germline ends. The CDR3 length is 15 residues. Germline loops: CDR1 DFQATT, CDR2 SNEGSKA (reference sequence). This CDR3 reads CSAPTAGSSYNEQFF. CDR3 in DNA: TGCAGTGCCCCCACGGCCGGGAGCTCCTACAATGAGCAGTTCTTC.

This clonotype was observed many times. V gene TRBV3-1 combines with J gene TRBJ1-6; the match to TRBD1 covers 7 bases. Looked up from germline, CDR1 is LGHDT and CDR2 is YNNKEL (reference sequence). Trimming took 7 bases from V and 10 from J; bases not matched to a gene: 10. The CDR3 loop spans 14 amino acids. As DNA, the CDR3 is TGTGCCAGCAACCCGCTTGGACAGGACTCACCCCTCCACTTT. Translating it yields CASNPLGQDSPLHF.

The chain uses TRBV20-1 and TRBJ2-7; weak D call: TRBD2 (5 bases). CDR1 and CDR2 (germline): DFQATT, SNEGSKA (reference sequence). The CDR3 runs 13 residues. Between the trimmed V and J ends, which lost 5 bases and 7 bases, there was a span of 18 bases. The CDR3 sequence is CSAAFPRSGEQYF. CDR3 bases: TGCAGTGCTGCATTTCCTCGGTCGGGGGAGCAGTACTTC.